These T cell receptor beta chains were read from a single sample in a study of T cell responses to AZD1222 COVID-19 vaccine. Assay used: immunoSEQ multiplex PCR; TCRdb lists only in-frame clones, some missing. The sample contains some 110,000 clones, 75% to 90% of which appear only once. This specimen consisted of peripheral blood, obtained 28 days after the second AZD1222 dose. All receptors derive from an adult who received the AZD1222 COVID-19 vaccine. The CDR3 runs from the conserved cysteine through the conserved F or W. A D gene is named only where the DNA matches it firmly. A row's size may be missing; if present it is once, few, many or a size class.

size	D	V	J	CDR3	DNA
-	TRBD1	TRBV7-2	TRBJ2-7	CASSGDRVHEQYF	TGTGCCAGCAGCGGGGACAGGGTCCACGAGCAGTACTTC
-	-	TRBV21-1	TRBJ1-1	CASSGHTGTEAFF	TGTGCCAGCTCGGGGCACACCGGCACTGAAGCTTTCTTT
-	TRBD1	TRBV7-9	TRBJ1-2	CASSFRQGNGYTF	TGTGCCAGCAGCTTTCGACAGGGTAACGGCTACACCTTC
once	-	TRBV7-9	TRBJ1-3	CASSLPPGAGFSGNTIYF	TGTGCCAGCAGCTTACCCCCGGGGGCGGGTTTCTCTGGAAACACCATATATTTT
-	-	TRBV4-2	TRBJ1-5	CASSQGPEGSNQPRHF	TGTGCCAGCAGCCAAGGCCCTGAGGGAAGCAATCAGCCCCGGCATTTT
once	TRBD1	TRBV28	TRBJ1-2	CASSRTGYGYTF	TGTGCCAGCAGCCGGACAGGATATGGCTACACCTTC
-	-	TRBV2	TRBJ2-7	CASRRGSDTYEQYF	TGTGCCAGCAGGAGGGGCTCAGATACCTACGAGCAGTACTTC
-	-	TRBV6-2/TRBV6-3	TRBJ2-5	CASSYSGFRTQYF	TGTGCCAGCAGTTACTCAGGTTTCCGGACCCAGTACTTC
-	TRBD1	TRBV3-1/TRBV3-2	TRBJ2-3	CASSLGQFTDTQYF	TGTGCCAGCAGCCTGGGACAGTTCACAGATACGCAGTATTTT
once	-	TRBV11-2	TRBJ2-7	CASSPSGSYEQYF	TGTGCCAGCAGCCCCTCCGGGAGCTACGAGCAGTACTTC
-	TRBD1	TRBV7-9	TRBJ2-7	CASSRWDSGPYEQYF	TGTGCCAGCAGCCGTTGGGACAGCGGACCCTACGAGCAGTACTTC
-	-	TRBV7-6	TRBJ2-3	CASSVDTQYF	TGTGCCAGCAGCGTGGATACGCAGTATTTT
once	-	TRBV6-6	TRBJ1-6	CASSPNRGSSPLHF	TGTGCCAGCAGTCCCAACCGGGGGTCTTCACCCCTCCACTTT
-	-	TRBV28	TRBJ1-5	CASSLPTGGQPQHF	TGTGCCAGCAGTTTACCTACGGGTGGTCAGCCCCAGCATTTT
-	-	TRBV13	TRBJ2-5	CASSSGLFRNQETQYF	TGTGCCAGCAGCTCGGGGTTGTTCCGAAACCAAGAGACCCAGTACTTC
-	-	TRBV13	TRBJ2-3	CASSHSTDTQYF	TGTGCCAGCAGCCATAGCACAGATACGCAGTATTTT
-	-	TRBV6-5	TRBJ2-7	CASSYSYGTYEQYF	TGTGCCAGCAGTTACTCGTACGGGACCTACGAGCAGTACTTC
-	TRBD1	TRBV5-1	TRBJ2-5	CASSLNPGQGEETQYF	TGCGCCAGCAGCTTAAATCCGGGACAGGGGGAAGAGACCCAGTACTTC
-	-	TRBV27	TRBJ2-7	CASSLGRGYEQYF	TGTGCCAGCAGTTTAGGTCGGGGTTACGAGCAGTACTTC
-	-	TRBV14	TRBJ1-1	CASSQDLGEGNTEAFF	TGTGCCAGCAGCCAAGATTTGGGGGAGGGGAACACTGAAGCTTTCTTT
-	-	TRBV25-1	TRBJ1-4	CASSEAGEKLFF	TGTGCCAGCAGTGAAGCCGGGGAAAAACTGTTTTTT
-	TRBD2	TRBV2	TRBJ2-7	CASARLAGEISYEQYF	TGTGCCAGCGCTAGACTAGCGGGGGAGATCTCCTACGAGCAGTACTTC
-	TRBD1	TRBV10-3	TRBJ1-2	CAISRDREPSDGYTF	TGTGCCATCAGCCGGGACAGGGAGCCGTCGGATGGCTACACCTTC
few	-	TRBV11-3	TRBJ2-1	CASSSYSTLYNEQFF	TGTGCCAGCAGCTCTTACAGTACCCTTTACAATGAGCAGTTCTTC
-	-	TRBV5-1	TRBJ1-2	CASSLGDTNYGYTF	TGCGCCAGCAGCTTGGGGGACACCAACTATGGCTACACCTTC
-	-	TRBV4-3	TRBJ2-7	CASSQEVGSYEQYF	TGCGCCAGCAGCCAAGAGGTCGGCTCCTACGAGCAGTACTTC
-	-	TRBV7-8	TRBJ2-1	CASSLAGAANNEQFF	TGTGCCAGCAGCTTAGCAGGGGCCGCAAACAATGAGCAGTTCTTC
-	-	TRBV28	TRBJ2-4	CASSLRAGLAKNIQYF	TGTGCCAGCAGTTTAAGGGCAGGCCTAGCCAAAAACATTCAGTACTTC
-	TRBD2	TRBV7-9	TRBJ2-7	CASSWTQAGEQYF	TGTGCCAGCAGCTGGACCCAAGCGGGGGAGCAGTACTTC
-	TRBD1	TRBV5-1	TRBJ1-2	CASSFEGQSSSGYTF	TGCGCCAGCAGCTTTGAGGGACAGTCGTCTAGCGGCTACACCTTC
-	-	TRBV7-3	TRBJ2-1	CASSPKTGEQFF	TGTGCCAGCAGCCCTAAGACTGGAGAGCAGTTCTTC
-	-	TRBV9	TRBJ2-3	CASSVRGDTQYF	TGTGCCAGCAGCGTAAGAGGGGATACGCAGTATTTT
-	TRBD1	TRBV11-2	TRBJ1-2	CASSSSGRGRNYGYTF	TGTGCCAGCAGCTCCTCAGGCAGGGGGCGTAACTATGGCTACACCTTC
-	TRBD1	TRBV10-3	TRBJ1-2	CAIKDREGSYYGYTF	TGTGCCATCAAGGACAGGGAAGGCTCTTACTATGGCTACACCTTC
-	-	TRBV6-2/TRBV6-3	TRBJ1-1	CASSYVRGTEAFF	TGTGCCAGCAGTTACGTGAGAGGGACTGAAGCTTTCTTT
few	-	TRBV29-1	TRBJ2-3	CSANTDTQYF	TGCAGCGCAAACACAGATACGCAGTATTTT
-	-	TRBV2	TRBJ1-1	CASKYIVSTEAFF	TGTGCCAGCAAATATATCGTCAGCACTGAAGCTTTCTTT
-	TRBD1	TRBV11-2	TRBJ2-7	CASSQLRQGLYEQYF	TGTGCCAGCAGCCAATTAAGACAGGGGCTCTACGAGCAGTACTTC
-	-	TRBV25-1	TRBJ1-2	CASSEYLGYGYTF	TGTGCCAGCAGTGAATATCTCGGCTATGGCTACACCTTC
-	-	TRBV3-1/TRBV3-2	TRBJ2-7	CASSPPDSYEQYF	TGTGCCAGCAGCCCTCCGGACTCCTACGAGCAGTACTTC
few	TRBD2	TRBV3-1/TRBV3-2	TRBJ2-7	CASSQDLSGLATYEQYF	TGTGCCAGCAGCCAAGATCTGAGCGGACTAGCGACATACGAGCAGTACTTC
few	TRBD2	TRBV27	TRBJ2-7	CASSYLTSGYEQYF	TGTGCCAGCAGCTACCTCACTAGCGGATACGAGCAGTACTTC
-	-	TRBV14	TRBJ2-2	CASSPSYTGELFF	TGTGCCAGCAGCCCCAGTTACACCGGGGAGCTGTTTTTT
-	TRBD1	TRBV5-8	TRBJ2-4	CASSTRTGSKNIQYF	TGTGCCAGCAGCACACGGACAGGCTCAAAAAACATTCAGTACTTC
-	-	TRBV6-5	TRBJ2-1	CASSYSTGRRHNEQFF	TGTGCCAGCAGTTACTCGACCGGGAGACGGCACAATGAGCAGTTCTTC
-	TRBD1	TRBV9	TRBJ2-7	CASSVSPGQGSYEQYF	TGTGCCAGCAGCGTTTCCCCGGGACAGGGAAGCTACGAGCAGTACTTC
-	-	TRBV28	TRBJ2-7	CASSLIRGGGKGREQYF	TGTGCCAGCAGTTTAATCCGGGGCGGAGGGAAGGGACGCGAGCAGTACTTC
-	-	TRBV6-5	TRBJ2-5	CASRTRWAGETQYF	TGTGCCAGCAGGACTCGGTGGGCTGGAGAGACCCAGTACTTC
-	TRBD2	TRBV2	TRBJ2-2	CASSAGGTSGRNGELFF	TGTGCCAGCAGTGCGGGTGGGACTAGCGGGAGGAATGGGGAGCTGTTTTTT
once	-	TRBV4-3	TRBJ2-7	CASSQRTSYEQYF	TGCGCCAGCAGCCAAAGGACGTCCTACGAGCAGTACTTC
-	-	TRBV9	TRBJ2-2	CASSVGTGRNTGELFF	TGTGCCAGCAGCGTAGGGACGGGGAGGAACACCGGGGAGCTGTTTTTT
-	-	TRBV12-3/TRBV12-4	TRBJ1-2	CASSFLDSYGYTF	TGTGCCAGCAGTTTTCTCGACTCCTATGGCTACACCTTC
-	TRBD1	TRBV12-3/TRBV12-4	TRBJ1-2	CASTWDRGGYTF	TGTGCCAGCACCTGGGACAGGGGTGGCTACACCTTC
-	-	TRBV29-1	TRBJ1-2	CSVERAQRPYGYTF	TGCAGCGTTGAACGGGCGCAGAGGCCCTATGGCTACACCTTC
-	-	TRBV4-2	TRBJ2-7	CASSHSRDEQYF	TGTGCCAGCAGCCATAGCCGGGACGAGCAGTACTTC
-	-	TRBV11-3	TRBJ2-1	CASSQVGSRSYNEQFF	TGTGCCAGCAGCCAGGTGGGATCCCGCTCCTACAATGAGCAGTTCTTC
-	-	TRBV5-1	TRBJ1-6	CASNPAPLGYNSPLHF	TGCGCCAGCAACCCGGCCCCCCTGGGCTATAATTCACCCCTCCACTTT
-	-	TRBV29-1	TRBJ1-3	CSVTTDSGNTIYF	TGCAGCGTTACGACCGACTCTGGAAACACCATATATTTT